This T cell receptor (beta chain) stems from a study of blood T cells in healthy people across ages. Germline V lookup: CDR1 SGHRS, CDR2 YFSETQ. V dropped 4 bases and J dropped 6 bases, with 11 bases sitting between them. The CDR3 is 14 residues long. A J-beta primer mix and a sample-barcoded 5' primer were used in a second PCR of about 7 to 12 cycles. TCRdb fed the 5' RACE reads into MiXCR, producing one record per CDR3 protein. The data contain 1.4 million or so distinct CDR3 sequences, 35% to 45% of them singletons. The sample taken for sequencing was blood. This TCR was sampled from a woman aged 18-29 years in good health. This rearrangement joins TRBV5-1 to TRBJ1-6; D might be TRBD1 (5 bases). CDR3: CASSIQGRNSPLHF. The CDR3 DNA reads TGCGCCAGCAGCATCCAGGGTCGTAATTCACCCCTCCACTTT.